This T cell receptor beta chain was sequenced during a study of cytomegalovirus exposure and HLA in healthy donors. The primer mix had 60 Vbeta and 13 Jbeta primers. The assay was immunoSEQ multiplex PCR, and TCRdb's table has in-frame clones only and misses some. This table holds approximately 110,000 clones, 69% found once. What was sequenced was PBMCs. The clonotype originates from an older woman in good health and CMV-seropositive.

Here the CDR3 DNA reads TGTGCCTGGAGTGGTCAGAAACCTGATACGCAGTATTTT. Its protein is CAWSGQKPDTQYF. V usage is TRBV30 and J usage is TRBJ2-3; the D is unclear. Germline lookup yields CDR1 GTSNPN and CDR2 SVGIG (reference sequence). The CDR3 sequence is 13 residues long. Deletions cut 1 base from V and 6 bases from J, with 11 bases between.